The T cell receptor beta chain under discussion was sequenced for a study of T cell repertoires in cytomegalovirus infection (dated by TCRdb to about 2019). For context, the study as a whole: Donor HLA type was relevant to the analysis, because carriage of CMV infection together with the matching HLA type was indicated by public TCR beta signatures.

This clonotype was seen once. Its antigen target is currently unknown. The input lacks base qualities; no much larger clone sits a single base away. Evidence from a single read is weak. Sequences SGHTA (CDR1) and FQGNSA (CDR2) are obtained from the germline V gene. The junction carries 8 bases between V and J, which are trimmed by 1 base and 4 bases respectively. The CDR3 numbers 15 residues from cysteine through phenylalanine. Only CDR3 DNA remains: 45 bases, in frame from the first base. Overall study outcomes, separate from this receptor: The ex vivo response was dominated by HLA-C-restricted CMV-specific TCR beta clonotypes, which also provided the single most frequent clonotype in two of eight donors. Cumulative frequency of public TCR beta family members discriminated carriers of CMV infection plus the relevant HLA type in this cohort and an independent roughly 340-donor cohort.

The sequencer was an Illumina HiSeq 1500. TCRdb reworked the public reads: Q25 trimming with fastp, MiXCR clone assembly, productive beta chains retained. Under each unique CDR3 protein, matching rows form one entry showing the most common genes and DNA. The sample table lists fewer than 300,000 distinct CDR3 sequences, about 25% of them with a count of one. Together, the top ten hold approximately 13% of the sample. Recombination connected TRBV7-2 to TRBJ2-6; confidence is insufficient to name the D gene. The TCR comes from a human donor in good health (CMV status not recorded). Some clones in this sample may be carry-over from other donors' samples. The sample comprised PBMCs. Read as DNA, the sequence is TGTGCCAGCAGCTTAGACCTCCTCGGGGCCAACGTCCTGACTTTC. Its product reads: CASSLDLLGANVLTF.